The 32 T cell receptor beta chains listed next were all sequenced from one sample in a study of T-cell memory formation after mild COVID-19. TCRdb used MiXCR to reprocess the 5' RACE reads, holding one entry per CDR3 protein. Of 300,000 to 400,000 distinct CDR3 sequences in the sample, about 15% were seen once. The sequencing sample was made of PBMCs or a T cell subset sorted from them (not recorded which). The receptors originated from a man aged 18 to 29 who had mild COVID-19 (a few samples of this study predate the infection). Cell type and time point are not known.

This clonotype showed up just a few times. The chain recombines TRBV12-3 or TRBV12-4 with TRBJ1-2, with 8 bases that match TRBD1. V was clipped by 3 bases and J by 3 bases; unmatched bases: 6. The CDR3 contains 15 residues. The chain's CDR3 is CASSFRGPADYGYTF. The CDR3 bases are TGTGCCAGCAGTTTCAGGGGGCCGGCTGACTATGGCTACACCTTC.

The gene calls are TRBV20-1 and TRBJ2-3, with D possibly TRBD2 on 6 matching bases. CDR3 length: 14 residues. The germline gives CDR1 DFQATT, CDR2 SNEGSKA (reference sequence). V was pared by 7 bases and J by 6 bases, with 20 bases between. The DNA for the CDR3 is TGCAGTGTCCCCGTCAGGTCCCGGGGGGATACGCAGTATTTT. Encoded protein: CSVPVRSRGDTQYF.

CDR3 loop: CASSWASGATTDTQYF. CDR3 coding DNA: TGTGCCAGCAGTTGGGCTAGCGGGGCAACCACAGATACGCAGTATTTT. The chain has TRBV6-5 and TRBJ2-3; 9 nucleotides align to TRBD2. The V gene end was trimmed by 4 bases and the J gene end by 2 bases; junction bases not matched to a gene: 7. In germline, CDR1 is MNHEY, CDR2 SVGAGI. CDR3 size: 16 residues.

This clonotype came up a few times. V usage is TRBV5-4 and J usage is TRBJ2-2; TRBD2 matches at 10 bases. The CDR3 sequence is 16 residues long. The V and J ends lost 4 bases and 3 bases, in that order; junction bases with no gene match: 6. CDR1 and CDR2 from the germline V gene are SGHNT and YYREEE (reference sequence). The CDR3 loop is CASSPTSGYYTGELFF. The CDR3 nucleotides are TGTGCCAGCAGCCCGACTAGCGGGTATTACACCGGGGAGCTGTTTTTT.

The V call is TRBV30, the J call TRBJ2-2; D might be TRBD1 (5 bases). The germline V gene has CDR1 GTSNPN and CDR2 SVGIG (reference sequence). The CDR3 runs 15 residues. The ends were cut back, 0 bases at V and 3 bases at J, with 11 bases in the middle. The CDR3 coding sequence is TGTGCCTGGAGTGTAGACAGACCAGACACCGGGGAGCTGTTTTTT. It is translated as CAWSVDRPDTGELFF.

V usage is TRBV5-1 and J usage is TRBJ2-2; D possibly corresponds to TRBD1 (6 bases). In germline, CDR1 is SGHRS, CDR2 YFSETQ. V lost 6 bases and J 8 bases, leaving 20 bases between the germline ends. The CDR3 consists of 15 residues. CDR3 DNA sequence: TGCGCCAGCACCCCGCTGGCAGGGGAGTCTGGGGAGCTGTTTTTT. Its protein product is CASTPLAGESGELFF. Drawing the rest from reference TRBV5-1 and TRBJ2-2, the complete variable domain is KAGVTQTPRYLIKTRGQQVTLSCSPISGHRSVSWYQQTPGQGLQFLFEYFSETQRNKGNFPGRFSGRQFSNSRSEMNVSTLELGDSALYLCASTPLAGESGELFFGEGSRLTVL.

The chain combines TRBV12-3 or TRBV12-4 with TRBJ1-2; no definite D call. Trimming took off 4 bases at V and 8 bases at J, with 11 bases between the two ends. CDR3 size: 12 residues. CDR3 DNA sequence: TGTGCCAGCAGTTCTTTGGGTGGGGGCTACACCTTC. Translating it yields CASSSLGGGYTF.

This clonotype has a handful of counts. The CDR3 DNA is TGTGCCAGCAGCTTATCTGAGCAGTTCTTC. Encoded protein: CASSLSEQFF. The genes are TRBV7-9 and TRBJ2-1; D is unclear. The CDR3 is 10 amino acids. Germline CDR1 reads SEHNR; CDR2 reads FQNEAQ (reference sequence). V lost 2 bases and J 9 bases, leaving 2 bases between the germline ends.

CDR3 sequence: CASSLRLAGPYNEQFF. The CDR3 DNA reads TGTGCCAGCAGCCTCCGACTAGCGGGACCCTACAATGAGCAGTTCTTC. This chain joins TRBV7-3 and TRBJ2-1; 11 bases map to TRBD2. J lost 2 bases, V lost 5 bases, and 5 bases had no gene match. CDR3 length equals 16 residues. CDR1 is SGHTA, CDR2 FQGTGA, per germline.

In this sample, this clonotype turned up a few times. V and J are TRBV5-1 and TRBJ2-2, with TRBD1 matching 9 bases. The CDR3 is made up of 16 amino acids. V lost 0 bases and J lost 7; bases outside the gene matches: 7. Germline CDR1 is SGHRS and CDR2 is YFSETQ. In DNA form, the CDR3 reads TGCGCCAGCAGCTTGGCTACAGGGGGCGCGATCGGGGAGCTGTTTTTT. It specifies CASSLATGGAIGELFF.

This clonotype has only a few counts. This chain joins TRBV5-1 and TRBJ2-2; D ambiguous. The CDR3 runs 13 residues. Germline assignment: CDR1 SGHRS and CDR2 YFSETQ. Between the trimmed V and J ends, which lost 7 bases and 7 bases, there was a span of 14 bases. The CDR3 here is CASPLSPGGELFF. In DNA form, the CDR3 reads TGCGCCAGCCCCCTTTCCCCGGGCGGGGAGCTGTTTTTT.

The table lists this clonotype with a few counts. CDR3 in amino acids: CSARITSGANVLTF. The CDR3 coding sequence is TGCAGTGCTAGAATAACGTCTGGGGCCAACGTCCTGACTTTC. This sequence joins TRBV20-1 and TRBJ2-6; D is undetermined. Germline CDR1 and CDR2: DFQATT and SNEGSKA (reference sequence). V lost 2 bases, J lost 1 base, and 6 bases lay in between. The CDR3 is 14 residues long.

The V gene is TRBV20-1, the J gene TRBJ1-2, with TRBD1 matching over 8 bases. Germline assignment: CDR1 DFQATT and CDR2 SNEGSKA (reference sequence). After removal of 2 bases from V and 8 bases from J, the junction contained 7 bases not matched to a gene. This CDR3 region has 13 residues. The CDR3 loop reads CSARMQGAQGYTF. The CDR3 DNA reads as TGCAGTGCTAGAATGCAGGGGGCGCAGGGCTACACCTTC.

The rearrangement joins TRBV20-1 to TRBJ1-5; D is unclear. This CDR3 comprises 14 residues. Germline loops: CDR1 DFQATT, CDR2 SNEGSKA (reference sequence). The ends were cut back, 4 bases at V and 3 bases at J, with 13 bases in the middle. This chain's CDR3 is CSATGAHVNQPQHF. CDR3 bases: TGCAGTGCTACTGGAGCCCACGTCAATCAGCCCCAGCATTTT.

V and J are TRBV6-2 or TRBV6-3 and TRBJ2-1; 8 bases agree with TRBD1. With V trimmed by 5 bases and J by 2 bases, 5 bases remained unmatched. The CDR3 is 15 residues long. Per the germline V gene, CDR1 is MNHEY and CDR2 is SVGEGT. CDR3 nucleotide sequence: TGTGCCAGCAGTCTGGACAGGGCGGCCTACAATGAGCAGTTCTTC. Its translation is CASSLDRAAYNEQFF.

CDR3 sequence: CASSPGEGHIQYF. The CDR3 bases are TGTGCCAGCAGTCCCGGGGAGGGTCACATTCAGTACTTC. The J gene is TRBJ2-4, the V gene TRBV12-3 or TRBV12-4; 7 bases are shared with TRBD2. The CDR3 consists of 13 residues. V lost 5 bases to trimming and J lost 8 bases; unmatched junction nucleotides: 6.

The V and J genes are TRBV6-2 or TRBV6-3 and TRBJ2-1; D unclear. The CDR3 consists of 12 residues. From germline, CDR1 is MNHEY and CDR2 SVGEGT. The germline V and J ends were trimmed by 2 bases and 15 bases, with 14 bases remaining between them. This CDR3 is CASSYEGAGWFF. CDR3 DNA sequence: TGTGCCAGCAGTTACGAAGGAGCCGGGTGGTTCTTC.

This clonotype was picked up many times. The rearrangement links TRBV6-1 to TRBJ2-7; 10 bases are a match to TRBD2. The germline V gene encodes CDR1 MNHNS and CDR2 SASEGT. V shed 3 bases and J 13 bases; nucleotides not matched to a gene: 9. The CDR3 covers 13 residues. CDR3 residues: CASSEVTSGWLYV. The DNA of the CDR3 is TGTGCCAGCAGTGAGGTGACTAGCGGGTGGCTATACGTC.

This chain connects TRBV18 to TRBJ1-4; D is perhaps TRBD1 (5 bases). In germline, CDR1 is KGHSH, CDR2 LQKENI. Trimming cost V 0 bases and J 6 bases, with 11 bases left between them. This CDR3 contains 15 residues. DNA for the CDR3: TGTGCCAGCTCACCACCGTCCGGGGGGGATGAAAAACTGTTTTTT. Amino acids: CASSPPSGGDEKLFF.

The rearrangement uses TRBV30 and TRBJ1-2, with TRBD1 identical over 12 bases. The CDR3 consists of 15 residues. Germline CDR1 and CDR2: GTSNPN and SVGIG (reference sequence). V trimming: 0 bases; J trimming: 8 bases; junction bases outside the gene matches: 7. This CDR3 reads CAWSVPGQGAQGYTF. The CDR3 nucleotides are TGTGCCTGGAGTGTTCCGGGACAGGGGGCTCAGGGCTACACCTTC. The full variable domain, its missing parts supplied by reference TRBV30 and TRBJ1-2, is SQTIHQWPATLVQPVGSPLSLECTVEGTSNPNLYWYRQAAGRGLQLLFYSVGIGQISSEVPQNLSASRPQDRQFILSSKKLLLSDSGFYLCAWSVPGQGAQGYTFGSGTRLTVV.

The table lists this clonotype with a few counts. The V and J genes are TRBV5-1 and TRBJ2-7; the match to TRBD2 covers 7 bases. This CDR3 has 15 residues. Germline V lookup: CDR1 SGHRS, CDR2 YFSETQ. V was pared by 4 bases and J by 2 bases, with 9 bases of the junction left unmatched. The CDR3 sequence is CASSRTGGGTYEQYF. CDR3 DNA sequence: TGCGCCAGCAGCCGCACGGGCGGGGGAACCTACGAGCAGTACTTC. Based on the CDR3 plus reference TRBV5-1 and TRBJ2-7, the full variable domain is KAGVTQTPRYLIKTRGQQVTLSCSPISGHRSVSWYQQTPGQGLQFLFEYFSETQRNKGNFPGRFSGRQFSNSRSEMNVSTLELGDSALYLCASSRTGGGTYEQYFGPGTRLTVT.

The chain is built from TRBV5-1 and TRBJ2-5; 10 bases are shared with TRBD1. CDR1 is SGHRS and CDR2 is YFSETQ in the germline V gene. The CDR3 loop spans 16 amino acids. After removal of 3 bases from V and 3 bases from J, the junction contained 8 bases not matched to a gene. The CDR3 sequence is CASSSRQGAPEETQYF. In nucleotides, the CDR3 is TGCGCCAGCAGCTCGCGACAGGGGGCTCCAGAAGAGACCCAGTACTTC.

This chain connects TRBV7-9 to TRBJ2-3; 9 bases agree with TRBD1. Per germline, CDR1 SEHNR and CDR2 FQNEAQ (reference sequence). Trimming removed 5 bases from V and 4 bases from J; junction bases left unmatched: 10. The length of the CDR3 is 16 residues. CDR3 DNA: TGTGCCAGCAGCCCGCCCGTGGGACAGGGACCAGATACGCAGTATTTT. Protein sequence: CASSPPVGQGPDTQYF. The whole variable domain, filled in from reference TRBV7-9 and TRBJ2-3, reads DTGVSQNPRHKITKRGQNVTFRCDPISEHNRLYWYRQTLGQGPEFLTYFQNEAQLEKSRLLSDRFSAERPKGSFSTLEIQRTEQGDSAMYLCASSPPVGQGPDTQYFGPGTRLTVL.

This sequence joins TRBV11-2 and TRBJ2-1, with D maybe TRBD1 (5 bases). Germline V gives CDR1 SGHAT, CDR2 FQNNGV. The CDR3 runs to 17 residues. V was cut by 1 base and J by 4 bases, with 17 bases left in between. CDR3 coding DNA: TGTGCCAGCAGCTTAGGCTTTGGGGCCAGCACTTACAATGAGCAGTTCTTC. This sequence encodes CASSLGFGASTYNEQFF.

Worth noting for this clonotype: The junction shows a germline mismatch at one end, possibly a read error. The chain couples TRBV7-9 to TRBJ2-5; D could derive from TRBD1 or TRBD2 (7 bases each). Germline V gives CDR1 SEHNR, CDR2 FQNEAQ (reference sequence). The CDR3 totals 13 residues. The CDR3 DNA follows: TGTGCCAGCAGCGGGAGGGGGCAAGAGACCAAGTACTTC. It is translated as CASSGRGQETKYF.

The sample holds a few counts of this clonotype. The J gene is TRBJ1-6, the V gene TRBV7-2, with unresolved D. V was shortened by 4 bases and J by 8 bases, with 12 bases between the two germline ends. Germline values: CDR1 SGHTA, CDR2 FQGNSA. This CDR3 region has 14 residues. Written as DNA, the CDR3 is TGTGCCAGCAGCTGGGTTACAGTGGATTCACCCCTCCACTTT. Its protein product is CASSWVTVDSPLHF.

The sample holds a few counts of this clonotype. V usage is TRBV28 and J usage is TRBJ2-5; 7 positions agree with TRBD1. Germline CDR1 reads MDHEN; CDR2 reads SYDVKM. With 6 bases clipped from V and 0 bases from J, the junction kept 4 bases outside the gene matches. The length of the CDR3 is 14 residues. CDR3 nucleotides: TGTGCCAGCAGCCCGGGACAGCACCAAGAGACCCAGTACTTC. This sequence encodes CASSPGQHQETQYF.

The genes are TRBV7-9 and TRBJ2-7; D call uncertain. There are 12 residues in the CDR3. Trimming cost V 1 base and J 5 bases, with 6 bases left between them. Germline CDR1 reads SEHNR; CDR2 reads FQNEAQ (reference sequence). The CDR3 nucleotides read TGTGCCAGCAGCTTAGATCTCAACGAGCAGTACTTC. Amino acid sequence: CASSLDLNEQYF. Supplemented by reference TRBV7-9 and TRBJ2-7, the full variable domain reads DTGVSQNPRHKITKRGQNVTFRCDPISEHNRLYWYRQTLGQGPEFLTYFQNEAQLEKSRLLSDRFSAERPKGSFSTLEIQRTEQGDSAMYLCASSLDLNEQYFGPGTRLTVT.

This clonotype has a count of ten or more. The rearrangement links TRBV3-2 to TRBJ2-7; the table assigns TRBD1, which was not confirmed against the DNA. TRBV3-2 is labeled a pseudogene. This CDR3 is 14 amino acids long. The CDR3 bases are TGTGCCAGCAGCCAAGAGACAGGGGGCTACGAGCAGTACGTC. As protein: CASSQETGGYEQYV.

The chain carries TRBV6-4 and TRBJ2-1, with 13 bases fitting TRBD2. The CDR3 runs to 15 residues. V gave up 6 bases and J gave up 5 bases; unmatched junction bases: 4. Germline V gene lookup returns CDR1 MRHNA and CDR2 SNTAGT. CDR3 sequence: CASSRTSGGNNEQFF. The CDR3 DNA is TGTGCCAGCAGCCGGACTAGCGGGGGTAACAATGAGCAGTTCTTC.

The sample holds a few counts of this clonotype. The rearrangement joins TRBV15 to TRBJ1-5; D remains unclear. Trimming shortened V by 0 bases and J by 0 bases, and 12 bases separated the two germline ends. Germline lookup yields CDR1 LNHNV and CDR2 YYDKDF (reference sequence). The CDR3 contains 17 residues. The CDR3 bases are TGTGCCACCAGCAGAGATTGGGGAGTGGCTAGCAATCAGCCCCAGCATTTT. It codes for CATSRDWGVASNQPQHF.

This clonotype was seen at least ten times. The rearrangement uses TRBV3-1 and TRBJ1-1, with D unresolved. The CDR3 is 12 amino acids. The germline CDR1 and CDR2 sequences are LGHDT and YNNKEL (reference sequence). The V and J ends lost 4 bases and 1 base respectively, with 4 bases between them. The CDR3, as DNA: TGTGCCAGCAGCCGCTGGAACACTGAAGCTTTCTTT. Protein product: CASSRWNTEAFF.